This TCR beta chain was identified in a study of T cell responses to AZD1222 COVID-19 vaccine. Findings and caveats of the study: Vaccine-associated CD4 TCRs ranged over spike, dominating at 160-218 and 743-854. Repertoires were obtained only post-peak T cell response. In a largely white British group with more females than males, clonal diversity was possibly underestimated.

The V and J ends lost 3 bases and 6 bases respectively, with 17 bases between them. The CDR3 spans 15 residues. Germline assignment: CDR1 KGHSY and CDR2 FQNENV. A word on this clone: Its antigen is unidentified.

Profiling relied on immunoSEQ multiplex PCR, and the TCRdb table lists in-frame clones only, not all of them. The sample comprises about 150,000 clones, roughly nine tenths of which are singletons, and about 19% rests with the top ten. The receptor comes from an adult in good health. This specimen consisted of peripheral blood, obtained on day 0 of AZD1222 vaccination. The J gene is TRBJ1-1, the V gene TRBV16, with D tentatively TRBD1 (5 bases). Here the CDR3 DNA reads TGTGCCAGCAGCCACAGGGCAGGGAAGGGGCCTGAAGCTTTCTTT. This codes for CASSHRAGKGPEAFF.